The source of this TCR beta chain is a study of blood T cells in healthy people across ages. From germline, CDR1 is MNHEY and CDR2 SMNVEV (reference sequence). V was clipped by 3 bases and J by 6 bases, with 15 bases between them. The CDR3 has 14 amino acids. Concerning this clonotype: The antigen remains undetermined.

Then a second PCR, running about 6 to 12 cycles, was carried out with a sample-barcoded 5' primer and a J-beta primer mix. The study obtained at least 3 million CDR3-containing paired-end reads from every sample. TCRdb passed the 5' RACE reads through MiXCR, listing each CDR3 protein once. The data hold under 2,000,000 distinct CDR3 sequences, with roughly 50% observed a single time. Notes on the study in general: Samples with more naive T cells showed higher observed beta diversity. A conclusive naive versus antigen-experienced comparison was prevented by the unsorted PBMCs.

This receptor was taken from a woman aged 35 to 49 in good health. V is TRBV27 and J is TRBJ2-7, with D possibly matching TRBD2 (5 bases). The sequencing input was blood. In nucleotides, the CDR3 is TGTGCCAGCAGTTTGAGGGCTGGGGTTACCGAGCAGTACTTC. This codes for CASSLRAGVTEQYF.